These 31 T cell receptor beta chains came from one sample sequenced in a study of blood T cell repertoires in COVID-19. TCRdb's copy holds only in-frame clones and misses some; the assay was immunoSEQ multiplex PCR. The top ten hold 18% of the sample, which has approximately 130,000 clones, over 80% seen once. The sequenced sample was PBMCs or T cells enriched from blood (not recorded which). The receptors derive from a young man who had recovered from COVID-19.

The rearrangement uses TRBV24-1 and TRBJ2-1; 7 positions agree with TRBD2. The germline CDR1 and CDR2 sequences are KGHDR and SFDVKD. V shed 8 bases and J 10 bases; nucleotides not matched to a gene: 13. The CDR3 has 14 residues. CDR3 in DNA: TGTGCCACCACTGAGAGGGAGCGGGGATCAGAGCAGTTCTTC. Protein product: CATTERERGSEQFF.

The chain employs TRBV3-1 (or the pseudogene TRBV3-2) and TRBJ2-1; D gene uncertain. Trimming stripped 1 base from V and 5 bases from J, with 9 bases between. This CDR3 contains 14 residues. The germline gives CDR1 LGHDT, CDR2 YNNKEL (reference sequence). This chain's CDR3 is CASSQGQKHNEQFF. In DNA form, the CDR3 reads TGTGCCAGCAGCCAAGGACAAAAACACAATGAGCAGTTCTTC.

The CDR3 DNA sequence: TGTGCCACCAGTGGCAGGGACAGGGACTATGGCTACACCTTC. It is translated as CATSGRDRDYGYTF. The chain links TRBV24-1 to TRBJ1-2, with 9 bases matching TRBD1. Germline values: CDR1 KGHDR, CDR2 SFDVKD. The CDR3 sequence is 14 residues long. The V and J ends lost 5 bases and 3 bases, in that order; junction bases with no gene match: 3.

This chain uses TRBV18 with TRBJ1-1; the match to TRBD1 covers 8 bases. CDR3 length equals 14 residues. The V and J ends lost 8 bases and 1 base, in that order; junction bases with no gene match: 6. The germline V gene encodes CDR1 KGHSH and CDR2 LQKENI. The CDR3 nucleotides are TGTGCCAGCAGACAGGGGATCGAGAACACTGAAGCTTTCTTT. Residues: CASRQGIENTEAFF.

The chain employs TRBV6-5 and TRBJ1-5; the D gene is possibly TRBD1 (6 bases). CDR3 length: 15 amino acids. Germline loops: CDR1 MNHEY, CDR2 SVGAGI. With 4 bases removed from V and 7 bases from J, the gap between germline ends came to 17 bases. As DNA, the CDR3 is TGTGCCAGCAGTTCGGCAGGGGCCCTAGACCAGCCCCAGCATTTT. Its translation is CASSSAGALDQPQHF.

This chain uses TRBV7-9 with TRBJ1-1; 8 nucleotides line up with TRBD1. Germline V lookup: CDR1 SEHNR, CDR2 FQNEAQ (reference sequence). With V trimmed by 5 bases and J by 4 bases, 6 bases remained unmatched. The CDR3 covers 14 residues. CDR3 DNA sequence: TGTGCCAGCAGCCAGGGGGCTGGGTTCACTGAAGCTTTCTTT. Translating gives CASSQGAGFTEAFF.

V usage is TRBV7-9 and J usage is TRBJ1-2; 9 bases align to TRBD1. CDR1 SEHNR and CDR2 FQNEAQ come from the germline V gene (reference sequence). CDR3 length: 16 amino acids. The V gene end was trimmed by 10 bases and the J gene end by 2 bases; junction bases not matched to a gene: 14. As DNA, the CDR3 is TGTGCCATCGTGGCTACGGGACAGGGCCCGAACTATGGCTACACCTTC. This encodes CAIVATGQGPNYGYTF.

This sequence joins TRBV28 and TRBJ1-5; TRBD1 aligns across 8 bases. The J segment lost 7 bases and the V segment lost 11 bases, leaving 13 bases of the junction unmatched. This CDR3 region has 14 residues. Looked up from germline, CDR1 is MDHEN and CDR2 is SYDVKM. The CDR3 nucleotides read TGTGCCGGCAATGAGGCAGGGGGCGGACAGCCCCAGCATTTT. It translates to CAGNEAGGGQPQHF.

The V call is TRBV5-4, the J call TRBJ1-6; no clear D. Trimming removed 4 bases at V and 0 bases at J, with 14 bases between. The CDR3 spans 17 residues. Germline CDR1 SGHNT, CDR2 YYREEE (reference sequence). CDR3 bases: TGTGCCAGCAGCGTCGGACCGCGGGGCTCCTATAATTCACCCCTCCACTTT. Amino acid sequence: CASSVGPRGSYNSPLHF.

This clone appeared a few times. The V gene is TRBV29-1, the J gene TRBJ1-2; 10 bases match TRBD1. Germline loops: CDR1 SQVTM, CDR2 ANQGSEA. V trimming: 4 bases; J trimming: 6 bases; junction bases outside the gene matches: 14. This CDR3 region has 16 residues. This CDR3 is CSVGGTGASDGHGYTF. The CDR3 DNA reads TGCAGCGTTGGGGGGACAGGGGCCTCCGACGGACATGGCTACACCTTC.

This chain connects TRBV5-1 to TRBJ2-3, with D perhaps TRBD2 (5 bases). Germline loops: CDR1 SGHRS, CDR2 YFSETQ. The ends were cut back, 0 bases at V and 5 bases at J, with 10 bases in the middle. There are 14 residues in the CDR3. CDR3 sequence: CASSLAEGLDTQYF. The DNA of the CDR3 is TGCGCCAGCAGCTTGGCCGAGGGCCTAGATACGCAGTATTTT.

The chain couples TRBV9 to TRBJ2-1; TRBD2 matches 11 bases. The germline gives CDR1 SGDLS, CDR2 YYNGEE. The CDR3 covers 15 residues. The V segment lost 6 bases and the J segment 6 bases; nucleotides outside the gene matches: 8. CDR3 region: CASTPGLAVSNEQFF. The CDR3 nucleotides read TGTGCCAGCACCCCGGGACTAGCGGTCTCCAATGAGCAGTTCTTC.

This clone was seen a single time. The chain carries TRBV10-3 and TRBJ1-1, with D tentatively TRBD1 (6 bases). The CDR3 is 13 amino acids. The germline V gene has CDR1 ENHRY and CDR2 SYGVKD. V lost 7 bases and J 1 base, leaving 10 bases between the germline ends. Here the CDR3 DNA reads TGTGCCATCACTCGGACAGCGAACACTGAAGCTTTCTTT. Translation gives CAITRTANTEAFF.

This chain joins TRBV30 and TRBJ2-6, with D possibly TRBD1 on 5 matching bases. Germline CDR1 reads GTSNPN; CDR2 reads SVGIG (reference sequence). V gave up 3 bases and J gave up 0 bases, with 9 bases separating them. The CDR3 is 15 amino acids. This CDR3 reads CAWRPTASGANVLTF. CDR3 coding DNA: TGTGCCTGGAGGCCGACAGCCTCTGGGGCCAACGTCCTGACTTTC.

V usage is TRBV3-1 (or the pseudogene TRBV3-2) and J usage is TRBJ2-7; possibly TRBD2 for D (5 bases). CDR1 LGHDT and CDR2 YNNKEL come from the germline V gene (reference sequence). Between the trimmed V and J ends, which lost 4 bases and 3 bases, there was a span of 16 bases. There are 15 residues in the CDR3. CDR3: CASSLKAPGDYEQYF. CDR3 bases: TGTGCCAGCAGCCTCAAGGCCCCCGGGGACTACGAGCAGTACTTC.

In DNA form, the CDR3 reads TGTGCCATCAGTGACGGGGACAGTACTAACTATGGCTACACCTTC. Translated, it gives CAISDGDSTNYGYTF. The chain has TRBV10-3 and TRBJ1-2; 7 bases map to TRBD1. Per germline, CDR1 ENHRY and CDR2 SYGVKD. V lost 3 bases, J lost 0 bases, and 4 bases stayed unmatched. The CDR3 spans 15 residues.

This chain links TRBV5-1 with TRBJ2-1; 7 bases align to TRBD1. CDR1 and CDR2 (germline): SGHRS, YFSETQ. This CDR3 comprises 14 residues. V shed 3 bases, J shed 5 bases, and the junction held 5 bases outside the gene matches. DNA for the CDR3: TGCGCCAGCAGCTCAGCACAGGGGCACAATGAGCAGTTCTTC. Translation gives CASSSAQGHNEQFF.

The rearrangement uses TRBV5-6 and TRBJ2-3; 10 bases agree with TRBD2. CDR1 SGHDT and CDR2 YYEEEE come from the germline V gene. Unmatched junction bases numbered 6, after V lost 1 base and J lost 1 base. CDR3 length equals 17 residues. CDR3 DNA: TGTGCCAGCAGCTTGCTTACTAGCGGGGTGCGCACAGATACGCAGTATTTT. It yields the protein CASSLLTSGVRTDTQYF.

The J gene is TRBJ1-5, the V gene TRBV30, with 7 positions matching TRBD1. The CDR3 totals 13 residues. Germline V gene sequence: CDR1 GTSNPN, CDR2 SVGIG (reference sequence). V lost 2 bases and J lost 4; bases outside the gene matches: 2. Here the CDR3 DNA reads TGTGCCTGGAGTTCACAGGGGAATCAGCCCCAGCATTTT. This translates into CAWSSQGNQPQHF.

The chain uses TRBV19 and TRBJ2-3; the match to TRBD1 covers 9 bases. Germline V gene sequence: CDR1 LNHDA, CDR2 SQIVND (reference sequence). The CDR3 extends over 15 amino acids. V gave up 3 bases and J gave up 6 bases; unmatched junction bases: 7. The CDR3 DNA reads TGTGCCAGTAGTATCGACGGGACAGGGTGGGATACGCAGTATTTT. Amino acid sequence: CASSIDGTGWDTQYF.

This chain joins TRBV19 and TRBJ1-4; tentatively, D is TRBD1 (6 bases). The CDR3 spans 12 residues. Per the germline V gene, CDR1 is LNHDA and CDR2 is SQIVND (reference sequence). Trimming took 6 bases from V and 15 from J, leaving 17 bases between them. This CDR3 is CASSSGGASLFF. The DNA for the CDR3 is TGTGCCAGTAGCAGCGGGGGGGCCTCTTTGTTTTTT.

V and J are TRBV4-1 and TRBJ1-4; maybe TRBD1 (5 bases). This CDR3 spans 15 amino acids. Between the trimmed V and J ends, which lost 4 bases and 1 base, there was a span of 10 bases. Germline values: CDR1 MGHRA, CDR2 YSYEKL. CDR3 DNA sequence: TGCGCCAGCAGCCTCACCCAGGGAACTAATGAAAAACTGTTTTTT. Amino acid sequence: CASSLTQGTNEKLFF.

The count of this clone is one. The genes are TRBV5-1 and TRBJ1-3, with a weak D call TRBD1 (5 bases). The V gene's germline CDR1 is SGHRS and CDR2 YFSETQ. The CDR3 has 16 residues. V lost 0 bases and J lost 0, with 10 bases in between. In DNA form, the CDR3 reads TGCGCCAGCAGCTTGGCCCCAGGGATCTCTGGAAACACCATATATTTT. Translating gives CASSLAPGISGNTIYF.

The chain links TRBV24-1 to TRBJ2-1, with D tentatively TRBD2 (6 bases). The V end lost 4 bases, the J end lost 8 bases, and 14 bases lay between the germline ends. The CDR3 runs to 14 residues. Germline CDR1 is KGHDR and CDR2 is SFDVKD. The CDR3 region has the DNA TGTGCCACCAGTGACTCACTACGCGGGGATGAGCAGTTCTTC. Residues: CATSDSLRGDEQFF.

DNA for the CDR3: TGTGCCAGCAGTCCATCCAGGGTTGGCTACACCTTC. Translated, it gives CASSPSRVGYTF. The chain has TRBV12-3 or TRBV12-4 and TRBJ1-2; a possible D gene is TRBD1 (5 bases). This CDR3 comprises 12 residues. Trimming left V 5 bases short and J 7 bases short, with 11 bases between.

This sequence joins TRBV11-2 and TRBJ2-3, with no clear D. V dropped 1 base and J dropped 6 bases, with 8 bases sitting between them. The CDR3 consists of 13 residues. From germline, CDR1 is SGHAT and CDR2 FQNNGV. CDR3 in amino acids: CASSLAVEDTQYF. CDR3 nucleotides: TGTGCCAGCAGCTTAGCGGTCGAGGATACGCAGTATTTT.

For the CDR3, the DNA is TGTGCCAGTAGTCCTCAGAGGACAGAGAACACCGGGGAGCTGTTTTTT. Translating it yields CASSPQRTENTGELFF. The rearrangement links TRBV19 to TRBJ2-2, with D possibly TRBD1 on 6 matching bases. This CDR3 contains 16 residues. Germline CDR1 and CDR2: LNHDA and SQIVND (reference sequence). V lost 5 bases and J lost 1, with 14 bases in between.

The J gene is TRBJ2-1, the V gene TRBV30, with D hard to call. Trimming shortened V by 1 base and J by 3 bases, and 4 bases separated the two germline ends. The CDR3 is 12 amino acids. CDR1 and CDR2 (germline): GTSNPN, SVGIG (reference sequence). In nucleotides, the CDR3 is TGTGCCTGGAGTGCAGGCTACAATGAGCAGTTCTTC. Translated: CAWSAGYNEQFF.

V is TRBV9 and J is TRBJ1-1, with D tentatively TRBD1 (5 bases). CDR3 length: 17 residues. V was cut by 3 bases and J by 3 bases, with 21 bases left in between. Per germline, CDR1 SGDLS and CDR2 YYNGEE. The CDR3 region has the DNA TGTGCCAGCAGCGCCCGTTTCGAGGCAGGGTTTTACACTGAAGCTTTCTTT. Translation: CASSARFEAGFYTEAFF.

J is TRBJ2-2 and V is TRBV9; 8 bases are a match to TRBD1. Germline CDR1 and CDR2: SGDLS and YYNGEE. Trimming cost V 4 bases and J 6 bases; bases outside gene matches: 11. The length of the CDR3 is 16 residues. The CDR3 nucleotides are TGTGCCAGCAGCAAGATCGACAGGGGAAGGGCCGGGGAGCTGTTTTTT. Translated: CASSKIDRGRAGELFF.

The J gene is TRBJ2-1, the V gene TRBV19; TRBD1 matches 8 bases. Losses at the gene ends were 4 bases for V and 9 bases for J; bases not matched to a gene: 2. The CDR3 extends over 12 amino acids. Germline lookup yields CDR1 LNHDA and CDR2 SQIVND (reference sequence). The CDR3 nucleotides read TGTGCCAGTAGTACACAGGGGGGTGAGCAGTTCTTC. It specifies CASSTQGGEQFF. The full variable domain, rest sourced from reference TRBV19 and TRBJ2-1, is DGGITQSPKYLFRKEGQNVTLSCEQNLNHDAMYWYRQDPGQGLRLIYYSQIVNDFQKGDIAEGYSVSREKKESFPLTVTSAQKNPTAFYLCASSTQGGEQFFGPGTRLTVL.